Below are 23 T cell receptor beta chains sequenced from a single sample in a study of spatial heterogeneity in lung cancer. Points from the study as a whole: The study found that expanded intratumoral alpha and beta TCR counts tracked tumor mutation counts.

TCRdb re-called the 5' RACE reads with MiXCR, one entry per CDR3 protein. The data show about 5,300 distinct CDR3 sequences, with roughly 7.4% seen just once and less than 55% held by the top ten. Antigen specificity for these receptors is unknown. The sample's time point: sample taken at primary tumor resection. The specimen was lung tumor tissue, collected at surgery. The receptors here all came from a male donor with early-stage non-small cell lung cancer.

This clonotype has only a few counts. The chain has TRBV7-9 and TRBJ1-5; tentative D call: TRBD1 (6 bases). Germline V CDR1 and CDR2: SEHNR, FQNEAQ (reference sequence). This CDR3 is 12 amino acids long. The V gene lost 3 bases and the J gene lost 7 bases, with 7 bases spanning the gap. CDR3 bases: TGTGCCAGCAGCTTGGGGGCGCAGCCCCAGCATTTT. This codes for CASSLGAQPQHF.

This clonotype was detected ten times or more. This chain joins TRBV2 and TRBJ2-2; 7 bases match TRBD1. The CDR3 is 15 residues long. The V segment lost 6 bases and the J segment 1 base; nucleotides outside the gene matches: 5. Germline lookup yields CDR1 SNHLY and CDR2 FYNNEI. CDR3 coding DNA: TGTGCCAGCAGGTCCGGGACAGTGAACACCGGGGAGCTGTTTTTT. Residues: CASRSGTVNTGELFF.

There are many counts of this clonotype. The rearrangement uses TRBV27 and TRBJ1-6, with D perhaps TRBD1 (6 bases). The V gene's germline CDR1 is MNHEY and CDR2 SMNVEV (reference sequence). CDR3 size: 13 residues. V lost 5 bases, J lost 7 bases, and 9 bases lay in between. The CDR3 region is CASSPGANSPLHF. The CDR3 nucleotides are TGTGCCAGCAGTCCAGGGGCAAATTCACCCCTCCACTTT.

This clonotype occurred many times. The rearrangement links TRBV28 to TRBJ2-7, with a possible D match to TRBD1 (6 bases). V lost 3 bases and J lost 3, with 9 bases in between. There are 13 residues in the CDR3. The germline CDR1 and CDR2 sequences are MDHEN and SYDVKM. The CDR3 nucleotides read TGTGCCAGCAGTTTTCCAGGGGACTACGAGCAGTACTTC. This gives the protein CASSFPGDYEQYF.

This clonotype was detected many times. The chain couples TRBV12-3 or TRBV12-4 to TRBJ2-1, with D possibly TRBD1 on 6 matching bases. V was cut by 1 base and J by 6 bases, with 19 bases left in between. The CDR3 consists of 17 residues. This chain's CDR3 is CASSLDGQMVRGNEQFF. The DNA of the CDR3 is TGTGCCAGCAGTTTAGACGGACAGATGGTAAGAGGCAATGAGCAGTTCTTC.

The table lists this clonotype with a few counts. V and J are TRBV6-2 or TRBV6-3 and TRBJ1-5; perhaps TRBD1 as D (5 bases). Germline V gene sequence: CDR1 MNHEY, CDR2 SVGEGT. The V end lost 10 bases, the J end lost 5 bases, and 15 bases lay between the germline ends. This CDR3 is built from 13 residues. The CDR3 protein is CATSWSRDQPQHF. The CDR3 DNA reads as TGTGCCACGAGCTGGAGCAGGGATCAGCCCCAGCATTTT.

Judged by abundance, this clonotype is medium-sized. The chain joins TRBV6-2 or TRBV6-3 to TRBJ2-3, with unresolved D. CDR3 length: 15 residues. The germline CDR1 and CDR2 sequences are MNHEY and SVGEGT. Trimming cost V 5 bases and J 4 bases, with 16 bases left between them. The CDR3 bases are TGTGCCAGCAGTACAAGGACGAGTAAATCAGATACGCAGTATTTT. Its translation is CASSTRTSKSDTQYF.

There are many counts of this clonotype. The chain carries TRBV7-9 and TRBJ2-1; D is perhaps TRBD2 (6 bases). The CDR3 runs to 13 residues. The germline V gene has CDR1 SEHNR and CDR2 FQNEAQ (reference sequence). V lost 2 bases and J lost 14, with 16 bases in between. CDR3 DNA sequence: TGTGCCAGCAGCTTAATAGCTAGCGCCCGCAAGTTCTTC. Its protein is CASSLIASARKFF.

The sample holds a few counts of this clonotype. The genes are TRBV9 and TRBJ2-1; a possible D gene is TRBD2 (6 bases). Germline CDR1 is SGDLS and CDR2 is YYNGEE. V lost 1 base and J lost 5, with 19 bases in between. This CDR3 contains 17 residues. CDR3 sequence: CASSVRDSPFLHNEQFF. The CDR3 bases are TGTGCCAGCAGCGTACGGGACTCCCCTTTTTTGCACAATGAGCAGTTCTTC. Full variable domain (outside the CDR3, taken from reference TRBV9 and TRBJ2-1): DSGVTQTPKHLITATGQRVTLRCSPRSGDLSVYWYQQSLDQGLQFLIQYYNGEERAKGNILERFSAQQFPDLHSELNLSSLELGDSALYFCASSVRDSPFLHNEQFFGPGTRLTVL.

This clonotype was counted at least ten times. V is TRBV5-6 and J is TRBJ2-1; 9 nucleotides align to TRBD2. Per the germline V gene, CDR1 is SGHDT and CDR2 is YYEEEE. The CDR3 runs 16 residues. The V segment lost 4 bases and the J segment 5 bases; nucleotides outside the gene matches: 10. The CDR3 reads CASSRGGLAPNNEQFF. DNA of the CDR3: TGTGCCAGCAGCCGGGGCGGACTAGCGCCGAACAATGAGCAGTTCTTC.

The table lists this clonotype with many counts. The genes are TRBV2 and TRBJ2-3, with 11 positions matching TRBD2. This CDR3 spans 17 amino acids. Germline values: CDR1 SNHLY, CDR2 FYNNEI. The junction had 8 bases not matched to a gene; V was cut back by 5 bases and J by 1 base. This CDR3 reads CASSTRLAGIRTDTQYF. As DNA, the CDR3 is TGTGCCAGCAGTACTCGACTAGCGGGGATTCGCACAGATACGCAGTATTTT. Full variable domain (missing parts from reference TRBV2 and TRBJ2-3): EPEVTQTPSHQVTQMGQEVILRCVPISNHLYFYWYRQILGQKVEFLVSFYNNEISEKSEIFDDQFSVERPDGSNFTLKIRSTKLEDSAMYFCASSTRLAGIRTDTQYFGPGTRLTVL.

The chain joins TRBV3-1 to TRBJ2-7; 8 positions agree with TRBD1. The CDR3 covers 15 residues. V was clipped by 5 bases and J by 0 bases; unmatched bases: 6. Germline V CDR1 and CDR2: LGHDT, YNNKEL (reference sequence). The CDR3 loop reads CASSGQGSASYEQYF. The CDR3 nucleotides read TGTGCCAGCAGCGGACAGGGATCCGCCTCCTACGAGCAGTACTTC.

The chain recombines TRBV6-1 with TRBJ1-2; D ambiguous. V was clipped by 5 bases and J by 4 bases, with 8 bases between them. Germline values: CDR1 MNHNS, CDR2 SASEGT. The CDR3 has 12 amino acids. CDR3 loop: CASSWQLYGYTF. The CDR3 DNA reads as TGTGCCAGCAGTTGGCAGCTCTATGGCTACACCTTC.

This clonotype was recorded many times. CDR3 sequence (DNA): TGTGCCAGCAGCCAAGATCGAGCGGGGGGCCAGGGGGCCTCGAGTCAGCCCCAGCATTTT. This sequence encodes CASSQDRAGGQGASSQPQHF. The chain uses TRBV4-2 and TRBJ1-5; 8 bases line up with TRBD1. The germline V gene encodes CDR1 LGHNA and CDR2 YNFKEQ. CDR3 length equals 20 residues. J lost 6 bases, V lost 0 bases, and 19 bases had no gene match.

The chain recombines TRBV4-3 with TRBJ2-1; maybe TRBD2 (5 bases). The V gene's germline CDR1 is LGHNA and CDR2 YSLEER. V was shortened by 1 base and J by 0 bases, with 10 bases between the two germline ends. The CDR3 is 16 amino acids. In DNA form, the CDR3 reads TGCGCCAGCAGCCAAGTATCGGGGAGCTCCTACAATGAGCAGTTCTTC. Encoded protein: CASSQVSGSSYNEQFF.

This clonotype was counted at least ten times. As DNA, the CDR3 is TGTGCCAGCAGCTTAGACCAGGGGCCGCTCAATGAGCAGTTCTTC. This sequence encodes CASSLDQGPLNEQFF. V gene TRBV11-3 combines with J gene TRBJ2-1, with D perhaps matching TRBD1 (6 bases). The CDR3 extends over 15 amino acids. Germline-derived CDR1 and CDR2 are SGHNT and YENEEA. The ends were cut back, 0 bases at V and 6 bases at J, with 12 bases in the middle. The full variable domain, rest sourced from reference TRBV11-3 and TRBJ2-1, is EAGVVQSPRYKIIEKKQPVAFWCNPISGHNTLYWYLQNLGQGPELLIRYENEEAVDDSQLPKDRFSAERLKGVDSTLKIQPAELGDSAVYLCASSLDQGPLNEQFFGPGTRLTVL.

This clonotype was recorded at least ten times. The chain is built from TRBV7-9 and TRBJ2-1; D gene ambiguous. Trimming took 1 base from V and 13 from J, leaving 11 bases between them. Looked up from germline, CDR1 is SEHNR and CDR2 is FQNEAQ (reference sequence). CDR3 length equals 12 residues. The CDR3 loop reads CASSLEGRSQFF. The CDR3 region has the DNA TGTGCCAGCAGCTTAGAGGGAAGGTCTCAGTTCTTC.

The CDR3 loop is CASSLDPITGELFF. The CDR3, as DNA: TGCGCCAGCAGCTTGGACCCAATCACCGGGGAGCTGTTTTTT. The chain carries TRBV5-1 and TRBJ2-2; D gene unclear. The CDR3 loop spans 14 amino acids. Trimming cost V 0 bases and J 4 bases, with 7 bases left between them. The V gene's germline CDR1 is SGHRS and CDR2 YFSETQ.

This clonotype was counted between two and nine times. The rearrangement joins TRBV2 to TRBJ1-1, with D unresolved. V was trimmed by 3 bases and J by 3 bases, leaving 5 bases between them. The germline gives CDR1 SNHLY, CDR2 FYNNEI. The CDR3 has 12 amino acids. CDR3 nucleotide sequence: TGTGCCAGCAGTGACACCTACACTGAAGCTTTCTTT. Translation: CASSDTYTEAFF.

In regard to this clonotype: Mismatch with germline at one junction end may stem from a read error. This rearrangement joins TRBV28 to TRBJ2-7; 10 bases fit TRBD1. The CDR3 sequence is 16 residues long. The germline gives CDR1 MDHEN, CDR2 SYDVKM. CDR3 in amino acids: CASSSPGQGTLDEHYF. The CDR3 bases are TGTGCCAGCAGTTCACCGGGACAGGGGACCCTCGACGAGCACTACTTC.

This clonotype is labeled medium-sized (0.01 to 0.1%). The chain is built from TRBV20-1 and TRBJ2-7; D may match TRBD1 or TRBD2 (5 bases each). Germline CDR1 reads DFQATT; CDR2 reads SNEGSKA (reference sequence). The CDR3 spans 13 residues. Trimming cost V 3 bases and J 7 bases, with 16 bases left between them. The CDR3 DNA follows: TGCAGTGCTAGGATGGGGGTCCAAGGGGAGCAGTACTTC. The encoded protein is CSARMGVQGEQYF.

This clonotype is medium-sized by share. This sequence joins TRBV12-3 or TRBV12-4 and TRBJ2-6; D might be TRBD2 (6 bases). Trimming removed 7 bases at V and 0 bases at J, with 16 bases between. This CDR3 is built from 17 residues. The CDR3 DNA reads TGTGCCAGCATCCAAACGGGGAGGAGCTCTGGGGCCAACGTCCTGACTTTC. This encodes CASIQTGRSSGANVLTF.

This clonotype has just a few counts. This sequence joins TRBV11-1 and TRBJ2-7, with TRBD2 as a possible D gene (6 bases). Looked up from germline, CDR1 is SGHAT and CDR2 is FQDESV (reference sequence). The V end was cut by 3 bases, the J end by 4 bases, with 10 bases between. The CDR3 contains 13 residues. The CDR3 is CASSLPSEYEQYF. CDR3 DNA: TGTGCCAGCAGCTTGCCTAGCGAATACGAGCAGTACTTC.